The rows below give T cell receptor beta chains drawn from one sample of a study of PD-L1 blockade in urothelial cancer. Generated by immunoSEQ multiplex PCR, the TCRdb table keeps only in-frame clones and is missing some. The sample carries some 100,000 clones, roughly nine tenths recorded once. The sequencing here drew on PBMCs, taken around atezolizumab (anti-PD-L1) treatment. These receptor sequences come from a woman older than 75 with urothelial cancer. The CDR3 runs from the conserved cysteine through the conserved F or W. The D gene is left open where the match is weak. Clone size, where shown, is once, few, many, or a class for clones that have expanded.

abundance: -; d_gene: -; v_gene: TRBV2; j_gene: TRBJ2-1; CDR3nt: TGTGCCAGCACCGGGGAACTTTACAATGAGCAGTTCTTC; CDR3aa: CASTGELYNEQFF
abundance: -; d_gene: TRBD1; v_gene: TRBV30; j_gene: TRBJ1-1; CDR3nt: TGTGCCTGGAGTGCGCAGGGGGCTTTAGCTTTCTTT; CDR3aa: CAWSAQGALAFF
abundance: -; d_gene: -; v_gene: TRBV19; j_gene: TRBJ1-5; CDR3nt: TGTGCCACCGAAGACGGGGGAGGCCAGCCCCAGCATTTT; CDR3aa: CATEDGGGQPQHF
abundance: -; d_gene: -; v_gene: TRBV6-1; j_gene: TRBJ2-3; CDR3nt: TGTGCCAGCGATGGGCGGGCAGGATCCACAGATACGCAGTATTTT; CDR3aa: CASDGRAGSTDTQYF
abundance: -; d_gene: TRBD1; v_gene: TRBV6-1; j_gene: TRBJ1-1; CDR3nt: TGTGCCAGCAGTGCTGTCCCGGGACAGGGTTGGAACACTGAAGCTTTCTTT; CDR3aa: CASSAVPGQGWNTEAFF
abundance: -; d_gene: TRBD2; v_gene: TRBV27; j_gene: TRBJ2-1; CDR3nt: TGTGCCAGCAGTTTACTGTGGACTAGCGGTGACAATGAGCAGTTCTTC; CDR3aa: CASSLLWTSGDNEQFF
abundance: -; d_gene: -; v_gene: TRBV28; j_gene: TRBJ1-4; CDR3nt: TGTGCCAGCCTCTGGGAGGGAGGAGGAGAAAAACTGTTTTTT; CDR3aa: CASLWEGGGEKLFF
abundance: -; d_gene: TRBD1; v_gene: TRBV10-3; j_gene: TRBJ1-4; CDR3nt: TGTGCCATCAGTGACAGGGGGGAACTGTTTTTT; CDR3aa: CAISDRGELFF
abundance: -; d_gene: -; v_gene: TRBV28; j_gene: TRBJ2-1; CDR3nt: TGTGCCAGCAGTGGAATAATATGGGGACTTGGGTTCTTC; CDR3aa: CASSGIIWGLGFF
abundance: -; d_gene: -; v_gene: TRBV19; j_gene: TRBJ1-2; CDR3nt: TGTGCCAGTAGCCCCCTCCCGATCCTCGGTGACTACACCTTC; CDR3aa: CASSPLPILGDYTF
abundance: -; d_gene: -; v_gene: TRBV7-9; j_gene: TRBJ2-5; CDR3nt: TGTGCCAGCAGCCCCGACAGGTGGCAGACCCAGTACTTC; CDR3aa: CASSPDRWQTQYF
abundance: -; d_gene: -; v_gene: TRBV19; j_gene: TRBJ2-2; CDR3nt: TGTGCCAGTAGTACCCGACAGCGATCGGGCGGGGAGCTGTTTTTT; CDR3aa: CASSTRQRSGGELFF
abundance: -; d_gene: TRBD1; v_gene: TRBV19; j_gene: TRBJ2-5; CDR3nt: TGTGCCAGTAGCAGGGACAGGGAATCGAGAGAGACCCAGTACTTC; CDR3aa: CASSRDRESRETQYF
abundance: -; d_gene: TRBD1; v_gene: TRBV28; j_gene: TRBJ1-2; CDR3nt: TGTGCCAGCAGTCAAATCTCGGGACAGGGGGGGTATAACTATGGCTACACCTTC; CDR3aa: CASSQISGQGGYNYGYTF
abundance: -; d_gene: TRBD1; v_gene: TRBV29-1; j_gene: TRBJ1-4; CDR3nt: TGCAGCGTGGGACAGTCTTCGGATGAAAAACTGTTTTTT; CDR3aa: CSVGQSSDEKLFF
abundance: once; d_gene: -; v_gene: TRBV6-1; j_gene: TRBJ1-1; CDR3nt: TGTGCCAGCAGTGAAACCGGGACACGGAACACTGAAGCTTTCTTT; CDR3aa: CASSETGTRNTEAFF
abundance: -; d_gene: -; v_gene: TRBV7-8; j_gene: TRBJ2-1; CDR3nt: TGTGCCAGCAGCCCCGCAATTGGAGCTCGCAATGAGCAGTTCTTC; CDR3aa: CASSPAIGARNEQFF
abundance: -; d_gene: -; v_gene: TRBV29-1; j_gene: TRBJ2-3; CDR3nt: TGCAGCGTTGAAAAAGGAGTGGGCACAGATACGCAGTATTTT; CDR3aa: CSVEKGVGTDTQYF
abundance: -; d_gene: -; v_gene: TRBV27; j_gene: TRBJ2-2; CDR3nt: TGTGCCAGCAGTTTGGGTCTAGCGAACACCGGGGAGCTGTTTTTT; CDR3aa: CASSLGLANTGELFF
abundance: -; d_gene: -; v_gene: TRBV6-1; j_gene: TRBJ2-5; CDR3nt: -; CDR3aa: CASSGGTSGRRVETQYF
abundance: -; d_gene: -; v_gene: TRBV29-1; j_gene: TRBJ1-2; CDR3nt: TGCAGCGTGTTAGCGGACTCGGATGGCTACACCTTC; CDR3aa: CSVLADSDGYTF
abundance: -; d_gene: -; v_gene: TRBV6-4; j_gene: TRBJ2-1; CDR3nt: TGTGCCAGCAGTGTTTTGGGGTTACGTGGCAGGGATGAGCAGTTCTTC; CDR3aa: CASSVLGLRGRDEQFF
abundance: -; d_gene: TRBD1; v_gene: TRBV28; j_gene: TRBJ1-2; CDR3nt: TGTGCCAGCAGTTTGGCCGGGACAGCCCCTAACTATGGCTACACCTTC; CDR3aa: CASSLAGTAPNYGYTF
abundance: -; d_gene: TRBD1; v_gene: TRBV7-3; j_gene: TRBJ1-5; CDR3nt: TGTGCCAGCAGCTTAGACAGGGGTCAGCCCCAGCATTTT; CDR3aa: CASSLDRGQPQHF
abundance: -; d_gene: -; v_gene: TRBV7-2; j_gene: TRBJ2-1; CDR3nt: TGTGCCAGCAGCTCAAGGACAGGCGGGGGGAATGAGCAGTTCTTC; CDR3aa: CASSSRTGGGNEQFF
abundance: once; d_gene: TRBD2; v_gene: TRBV30; j_gene: TRBJ2-3; CDR3nt: TGTGCCTGGATGGCGGGAGTTAAAGATACGCAGTATTTT; CDR3aa: CAWMAGVKDTQYF
abundance: -; d_gene: TRBD1; v_gene: TRBV28; j_gene: TRBJ1-2; CDR3nt: TGTGCCAGCAGTTATCCGGGACAGGGAAGTGGCTACACCTTC; CDR3aa: CASSYPGQGSGYTF